The present T cell receptor beta chain was sequenced within a study of T cells of healthy individuals. In its sample, this clonotype was seen a few times. The CDR3 extends over 15 amino acids. V was clipped by 1 base and J by 2 bases; unmatched bases: 2. Germline CDR1 reads LGHNA; CDR2 reads YNFKEQ. TCRdb re-derived calls from the 5' RACE reads in MiXCR, one entry per CDR3 protein. The sample has 60,000 to 75,000 distinct CDR3 sequences; roughly 16% are singletons. The rearrangement uses TRBV4-2 and TRBJ1-5, with 7 bases identical to TRBD1. The sequence derives from a human donor in good health. CDR3 residues: CASSQGQGRNQPQHF. CDR3 bases: TGTGCCAGCAGCCAAGGACAGGGCCGCAATCAGCCCCAGCATTTT.